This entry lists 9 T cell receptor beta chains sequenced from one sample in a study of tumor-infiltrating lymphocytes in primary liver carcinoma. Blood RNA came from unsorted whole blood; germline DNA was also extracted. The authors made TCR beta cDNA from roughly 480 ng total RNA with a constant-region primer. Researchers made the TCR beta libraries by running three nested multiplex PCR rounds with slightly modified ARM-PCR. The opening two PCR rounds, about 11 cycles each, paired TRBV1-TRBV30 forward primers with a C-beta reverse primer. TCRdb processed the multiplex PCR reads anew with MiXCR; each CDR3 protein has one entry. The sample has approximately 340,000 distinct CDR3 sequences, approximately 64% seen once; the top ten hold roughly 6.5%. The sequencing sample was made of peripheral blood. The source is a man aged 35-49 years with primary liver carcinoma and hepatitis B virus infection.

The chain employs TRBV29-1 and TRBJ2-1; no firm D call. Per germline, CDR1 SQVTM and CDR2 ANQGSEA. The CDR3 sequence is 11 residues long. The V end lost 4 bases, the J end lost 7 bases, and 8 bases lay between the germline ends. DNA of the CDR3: TGCAGCGTTGCCGGGTATAATGAGCAGTTCTTC. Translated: CSVAGYNEQFF.

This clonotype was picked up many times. The CDR3 DNA reads as TGTGCCAGCAGTTTTCACCTAGCGGGATGGTCGGACGAGCAGTACTTC. Its translation: CASSFHLAGWSDEQYF. V gene TRBV28 combines with J gene TRBJ2-7; the match to TRBD2 covers 9 bases. Per germline, CDR1 MDHEN and CDR2 SYDVKM. The length of the CDR3 is 16 residues. V gave up 3 bases and J gave up 5 bases; unmatched junction bases: 11.

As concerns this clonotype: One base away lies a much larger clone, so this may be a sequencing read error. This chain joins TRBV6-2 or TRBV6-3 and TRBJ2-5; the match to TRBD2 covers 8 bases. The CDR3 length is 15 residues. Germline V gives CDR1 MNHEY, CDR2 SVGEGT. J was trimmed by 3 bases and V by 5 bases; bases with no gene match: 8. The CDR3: CASSNLAGGEETQYF. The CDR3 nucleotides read TGTGCCAGCAGTAACTTGGCGGGAGGTGAAGAGACCCAGTACTTC.

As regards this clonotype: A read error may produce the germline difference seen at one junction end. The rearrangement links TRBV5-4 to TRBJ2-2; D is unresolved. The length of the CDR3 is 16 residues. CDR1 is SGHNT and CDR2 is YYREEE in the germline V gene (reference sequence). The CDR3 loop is CVSSHDGLLGTGELFF. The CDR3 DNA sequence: TGTGTCAGCAGCCACGACGGCCTCTTGGGCACCGGGGAGCTGTTTTTT.

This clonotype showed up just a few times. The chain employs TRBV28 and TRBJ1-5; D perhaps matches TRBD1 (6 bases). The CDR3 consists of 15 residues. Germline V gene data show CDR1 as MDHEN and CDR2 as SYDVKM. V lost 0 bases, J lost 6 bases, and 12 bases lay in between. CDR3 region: CASSLWGAGSQPQHF. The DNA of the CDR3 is TGTGCCAGCAGTTTATGGGGGGCAGGGAGTCAGCCCCAGCATTTT.

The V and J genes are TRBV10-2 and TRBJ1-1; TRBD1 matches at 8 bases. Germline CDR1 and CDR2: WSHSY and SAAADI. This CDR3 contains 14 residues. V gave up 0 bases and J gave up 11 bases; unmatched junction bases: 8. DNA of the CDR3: TGCGCCAGCAGTGAGTCGGGGGACAGGCACAGGGCTTTCTTT. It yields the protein CASSESGDRHRAFF.

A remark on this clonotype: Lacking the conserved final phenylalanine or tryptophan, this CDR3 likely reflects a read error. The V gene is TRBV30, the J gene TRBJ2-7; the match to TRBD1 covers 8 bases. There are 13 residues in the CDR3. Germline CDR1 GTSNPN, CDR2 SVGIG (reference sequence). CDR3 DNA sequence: TGTGCCTGTAGTGAGGGACAGGTATACGAGCAGTACTTG. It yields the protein CACSEGQVYEQYL.

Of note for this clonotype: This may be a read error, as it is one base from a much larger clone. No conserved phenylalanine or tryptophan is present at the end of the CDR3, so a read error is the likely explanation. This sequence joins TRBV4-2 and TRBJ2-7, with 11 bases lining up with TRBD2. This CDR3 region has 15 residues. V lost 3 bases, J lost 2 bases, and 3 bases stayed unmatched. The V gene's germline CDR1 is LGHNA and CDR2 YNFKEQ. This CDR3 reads CASSQTSGMTYEQYL. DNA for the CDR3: TGTGCCAGCAGCCAGACTAGCGGGATGACCTACGAGCAGTACTTG.

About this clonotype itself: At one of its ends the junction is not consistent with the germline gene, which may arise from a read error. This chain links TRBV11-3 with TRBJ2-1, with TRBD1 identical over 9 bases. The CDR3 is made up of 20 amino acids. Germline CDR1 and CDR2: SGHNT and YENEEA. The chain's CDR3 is CASSLAPPGQGIAWHNVQFF. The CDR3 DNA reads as TGCGCCAGCAGCTTAGCTCCTCCGGGACAGGGAATCGCATGGCATAATGTGCAGTTCTTC.